These 5 T cell receptor beta chains share one sample of origin, sequenced in a study of shared clonotypes between healthy human individuals. TCRdb's table, derived via immunoSEQ multiplex PCR, lists solely in-frame clones and lacks some. The sample has 2 million to 3 million clones; roughly 93% are singletons. The sequenced material came from naive CD4+ T cells from PBMCs. Subset defined: CD45RA+ positively selected. All receptors come from a man younger than 35 in good health. Some clones in this sample may be carry-over from other donors' samples.

The rearrangement joins TRBV30 to TRBJ2-3; D ambiguous. Trimming pared 1 base from V and 0 bases from J, leaving 8 bases between. There are 14 residues in the CDR3. Germline CDR1 reads GTSNPN; CDR2 reads SVGIG (reference sequence). In DNA, the CDR3 is TGTGCCTGGAGTGCATTCACTAGCACAGATACGCAGTATTTT. It yields the protein CAWSAFTSTDTQYF. The full variable domain, with the rest looked up from reference TRBV30 and TRBJ2-3, is SQTIHQWPATLVQPVGSPLSLECTVEGTSNPNLYWYRQAAGRGLQLLFYSVGIGQISSEVPQNLSASRPQDRQFILSSKKLLLSDSGFYLCAWSAFTSTDTQYFGPGTRLTVL.

The chain combines TRBV6-5 with TRBJ2-7, with 11 bases aligning to TRBD1. The CDR3 contains 15 residues. CDR1 is MNHEY, CDR2 SVGAGI, per germline. V lost 4 bases, J lost 5 bases, and 7 bases stayed unmatched. CDR3 protein: CASSSRTGGIDEQYF. CDR3 bases: TGTGCCAGCAGTTCCCGGACAGGGGGCATCGACGAGCAGTACTTC.

The chain carries TRBV7-2 and TRBJ1-3; D unclear. In germline, CDR1 is SGHTA, CDR2 FQGNSA. The CDR3 contains 13 residues. With 1 base removed from V and 5 bases from J, the gap between germline ends came to 6 bases. The CDR3 region has the DNA TGTGCCAGCAGCTTAGATATTAGAAACACCATATATTTT. This translates into CASSLDIRNTIYF.

The chain is built from TRBV6-1 and TRBJ1-2; a possible D gene is TRBD1 (6 bases). Germline CDR1 reads MNHNS; CDR2 reads SASEGT. Trimming pared 3 bases from V and 1 base from J, leaving 15 bases between. The CDR3 covers 16 residues. The CDR3 region has the DNA TGTGCCAGCAGTGATACCGGGAGGGGACATAACTATGGCTACACCTTC. Protein: CASSDTGRGHNYGYTF.

The genes are TRBV7-2 and TRBJ2-2; weak D call: TRBD2 (5 bases). The V end lost 7 bases, the J end lost 1 base, and 10 bases lay between the germline ends. Germline loops: CDR1 SGHTA, CDR2 FQGNSA. The length of the CDR3 is 14 residues. CDR3 coding DNA: TGTGCCAGCATGAGGGCAGTGAACACCGGGGAGCTGTTTTTT. Translated, it gives CASMRAVNTGELFF. Drawing the rest from reference TRBV7-2 and TRBJ2-2, the complete variable domain is GAGVSQSPSNKVTEKGKDVELRCDPISGHTALYWYRQSLGQGLEFLIYFQGNSAPDKSGLPSDRFSAERTGGSVSTLTIQRTQQEDSAVYLCASMRAVNTGELFFGEGSRLTVL.